Listed below are T cell receptor beta chains from one sample, sequenced in a study of blood T cells in healthy people across ages. TCRdb ran MiXCR on the 5' RACE reads and lists one entry per CDR3 protein. Here the sample spans roughly 790,000 distinct CDR3 sequences, 43% being singletons. Sequenced material: blood. The source is an older woman in good health. The CDR3 runs from the conserved cysteine through the conserved F or W. The D gene is left open where the match is weak. Clone size is stated in some rows and not others, as once, few, many or a class when expanded.

v_call	j_call	clone_size	d_call	cdr3_nt	cdr3_aa
TRBV29-1	TRBJ2-7	many	TRBD1	TGCAGCGTTGCGAGGACAGGGGTGGACGAGCAGTACTTC	CSVARTGVDEQYF
TRBV20-1	TRBJ2-1	few	TRBD1	TGCAGTGCCCTCAAGGGGGCCGTCTCCTACAATGAGCAGTTCTTC	CSALKGAVSYNEQFF
TRBV6-1	TRBJ2-7	-	TRBD1	TGTGCCAGCACCCCAGGAGGGACAGGGAACTACGAGCAGTACTTC	CASTPGGTGNYEQYF
TRBV28	TRBJ2-7	-	-	TGTGCCAGCAGCCTCTTGGCGGTAAGCTCCTACGAGCAGTACTTC	CASSLLAVSSYEQYF
TRBV20-1	TRBJ2-7	-	-	TGCAGTGCTGCCTCCGGGAGCTCCTACGAGCAGTACTTC	CSAASGSSYEQYF
TRBV5-5	TRBJ2-7	-	TRBD2	TGTGCCAGCAGCTTGGCCGGGGGGTCCAACTACGAGCAGTACTTC	CASSLAGGSNYEQYF
TRBV10-3	TRBJ2-3	-	-	TGTGCCACCCAGCAGGGGCCGGGCACAGATACGCAGTATTTT	CATQQGPGTDTQYF
TRBV20-1	TRBJ2-1	few	TRBD1	TGCAGTGCACGACTGGGGACAGGGGGAGCCGCGGAGCAGTTCTTC	CSARLGTGGAAEQFF
TRBV29-1	TRBJ2-7	-	TRBD1	TGCAGCGCCACCCGGGACAGGGTTGGGGAGCAGTACTTC	CSATRDRVGEQYF
TRBV12-3/TRBV12-4	TRBJ2-3	-	-	TGTGCCAGCACCCCCGGCCCACTTCGAGCGAGCACAGATGTGCAATATTTT	CASTPGPLRASTDVQYF
TRBV12-3/TRBV12-4	TRBJ2-5	-	-	TGTGCCAGCAGTTCCACCAACAGAGGAGAGACCCAGTACTTC	CASSSTNRGETQYF
TRBV20-1	TRBJ1-2	-	TRBD1	TGCAGTGCTAAAGAACAGGGGACGGATGGCTACACCTTC	CSAKEQGTDGYTF
TRBV29-1	TRBJ2-3	-	-	TGCAGCGGACTGGGGTCCCTTGATACGCAGTATTTT	CSGLGSLDTQYF
TRBV20-1	TRBJ2-7	-	-	TGCAGTGCCCGGCGGGACGGCTACGAGCAGTACTTC	CSARRDGYEQYF
TRBV4-1	TRBJ1-5	-	-	TGCGCCAGCAGCCACGGACACTCACGCAATCAGCCCCAGCATTTT	CASSHGHSRNQPQHF
TRBV10-3	TRBJ1-2	-	TRBD1	TGTGCCATCAGTGACCGGGACAGGGGCTATGGCTACACCTTC	CAISDRDRGYGYTF
TRBV5-1	TRBJ2-7	few	TRBD2	TGCGCCAGCAGCAGGGGACTAGCGGGGCCCGCCTACGAGCAGTACTTC	CASSRGLAGPAYEQYF
TRBV12-3/TRBV12-4	TRBJ2-7	-	TRBD2	TGTGCCAGCAGTTTCCCAGCGGGGCTCTACAATGAGCAGTACTTC	CASSFPAGLYNEQYF
TRBV3-1	TRBJ2-1	few	TRBD1	TGTGCCAGCAGCCAAGATGAGGGGGCTCCCTACAATGAGCAGTTCTTC	CASSQDEGAPYNEQFF
TRBV19	TRBJ1-1	few	-	TGTGCCAGTAGCGCCCAGAGGATGAACACTGAAGCTTTCTTT	CASSAQRMNTEAFF
TRBV9	TRBJ2-5	-	-	TGTGCCAGCAGCGTATACGGGCAGCTGGAGACCCAGTACTTC	CASSVYGQLETQYF
TRBV25-1	TRBJ1-1	-	-	TGTGCCAGCAGTGAATTGGACAGTGTGAACACTGAAGCTTTCTTT	CASSELDSVNTEAFF
TRBV6-5	TRBJ1-1	-	TRBD1	TGTGCCAGCAGTTACGTTACAGGGGCTGAAGCTTTCTTT	CASSYVTGAEAFF
TRBV10-3	TRBJ2-1	few	TRBD2	TGTGCCATCAGTCTCAACTCAGGAGCGGGAGAATCTTACAATGAGCAGTTCTTC	CAISLNSGAGESYNEQFF
TRBV4-2	TRBJ2-1	-	TRBD2	TGTGCCAGCAGCCAAGAAGCGGGGGCCTTCTACAATGAGCAGTTCTTC	CASSQEAGAFYNEQFF
TRBV27	TRBJ2-1	once	TRBD2	TGTGCCAGCAGTGACAGCGGGAGTTTCAACAATGGGCAGTTCTTC	CASSDSGSFNNGQFF
TRBV7-2	TRBJ2-3	-	TRBD2	TGTGCCAGCAGCTTAAGGAGACTAGCCGCAGATACGCAGTATTTT	CASSLRRLAADTQYF
TRBV5-5	TRBJ1-5	few	-	TGTGCCAGCAGCCAGTATGGGGACCAGCCCCAGCATTTT	CASSQYGDQPQHF
TRBV7-9	TRBJ1-6	-	-	TGTGCCAGCAGTATGGGGACGGCGAATTCACCCCTCCACTTT	CASSMGTANSPLHF
TRBV11-2	TRBJ2-1	-	TRBD2	TGTGCCAGCAGCTTAGCAGCGGGGGGGCAAGGTGAGCAGTTCTTC	CASSLAAGGQGEQFF
TRBV10-2	TRBJ2-7	-	TRBD1	TGCGCCAGCAGTGGGAACCACGGACAGGGCGAGCAGTACTTC	CASSGNHGQGEQYF
TRBV12-3/TRBV12-4	TRBJ1-1	few	TRBD1	TGTGCCAGCAGTCTGGGACAGGGGGGGAGAACTGAAGCTTTCTTT	CASSLGQGGRTEAFF
TRBV25-1	TRBJ2-3	-	-	TGTGCCAGCAGTGAAAGTTCCTCTTCTTCTAATACGCAGTATTTT	CASSESSSSSNTQYF
TRBV10-3	TRBJ2-7	-	TRBD2	TGTGCCATCAGTACAGGGACTAGCGGCTCCTACAATGAGCAGTACTTC	CAISTGTSGSYNEQYF
TRBV5-1	TRBJ2-7	-	TRBD2	TGCGCCAGCAACCGTCCGGGAGGGGACGAGCAGTACTTC	CASNRPGGDEQYF
TRBV24-1	TRBJ2-1	-	TRBD1	TGTGCCACCAGTAATCGTTCGTCGAGACAGGGAAGTAATGAGCAGTTCTTC	CATSNRSSRQGSNEQFF
TRBV4-1	TRBJ2-2	-	-	TGCGCCAGCAGCCAAGATCCTAGAACTGGGGAGCTGTTTTTT	CASSQDPRTGELFF
TRBV6-2/TRBV6-3	TRBJ2-3	-	-	TGTGCCAGCAGTTATGGGGGAATCACAGATACGCAGTATTTT	CASSYGGITDTQYF
TRBV25-1	TRBJ2-5	-	-	TGTGTCAGCAGTGCCCTTACAGCCCAAGAGACCCAGTACTTC	CVSSALTAQETQYF
TRBV5-8	TRBJ2-3	-	TRBD2	TGTGCCAGCAGCACCGGGACGGGAGGGGTCACAGATACGCAGTATTTT	CASSTGTGGVTDTQYF
TRBV10-3	TRBJ2-1	many	-	TGTGCCATCAGCGACACCTCAGGGAGCGATGAGCAGTTCTTC	CAISDTSGSDEQFF
TRBV5-1	TRBJ2-3	-	-	TGCGCCAGCAGCTTGGACGGCCATTCTAGCACAGATACGCAGTATTTT	CASSLDGHSSTDTQYF
TRBV4-2	TRBJ2-6	many	TRBD1	TGTGCCAGCAGCTCGGGACAGGTGAACTCTGGGGCCAACGTCCTGACTTTC	CASSSGQVNSGANVLTF